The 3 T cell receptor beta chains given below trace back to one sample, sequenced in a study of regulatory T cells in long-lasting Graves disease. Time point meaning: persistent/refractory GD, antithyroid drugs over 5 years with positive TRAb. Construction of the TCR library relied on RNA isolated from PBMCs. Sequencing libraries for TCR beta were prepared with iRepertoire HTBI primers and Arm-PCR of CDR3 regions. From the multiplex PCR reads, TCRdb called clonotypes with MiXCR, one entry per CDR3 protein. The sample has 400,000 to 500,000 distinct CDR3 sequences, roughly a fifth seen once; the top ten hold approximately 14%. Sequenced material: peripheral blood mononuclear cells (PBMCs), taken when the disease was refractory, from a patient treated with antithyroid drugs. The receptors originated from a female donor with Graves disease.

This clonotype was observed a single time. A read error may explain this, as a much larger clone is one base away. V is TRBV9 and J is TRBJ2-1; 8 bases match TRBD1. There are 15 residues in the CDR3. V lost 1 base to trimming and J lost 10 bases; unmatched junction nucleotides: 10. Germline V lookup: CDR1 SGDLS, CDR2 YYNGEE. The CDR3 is CASSVYGDRSYEQFF. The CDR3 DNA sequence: TGTGCCAGCAGCGTATATGGGGACAGGTCGTACGAGCAGTTCTTC.

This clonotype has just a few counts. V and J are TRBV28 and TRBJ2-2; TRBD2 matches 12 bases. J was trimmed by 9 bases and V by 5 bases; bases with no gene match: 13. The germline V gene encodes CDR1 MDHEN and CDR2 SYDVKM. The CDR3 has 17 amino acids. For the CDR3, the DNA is TGTGCCAGCAGTCCCCCTAGCGGGAGGGCCGGTCAAAGGGAGCTGTTTTTT. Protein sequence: CASSPPSGRAGQRELFF.

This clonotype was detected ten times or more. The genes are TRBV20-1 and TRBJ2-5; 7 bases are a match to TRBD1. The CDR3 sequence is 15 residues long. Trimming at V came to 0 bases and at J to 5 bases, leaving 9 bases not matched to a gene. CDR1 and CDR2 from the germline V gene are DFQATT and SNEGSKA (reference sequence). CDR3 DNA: TGCAGTGCTAGAGACACAGGGGATCCTAGGGAGACCCAGTACTTC. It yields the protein CSARDTGDPRETQYF.